Below are 29 T cell receptor beta chains sequenced from a single sample in a study of blood T cell repertoires in COVID-19. The repertoire was sequenced with immunoSEQ multiplex PCR; TCRdb's copy has only in-frame clones and lacks some. The repertoire has approximately 150,000 clones, about 87% of them found once; the top ten carry over 9%. Material: PBMCs or T cells enriched from blood (not recorded which). The source is a man in his 60s who had recovered from COVID-19.

This clone was recorded a few times. The chain employs TRBV4-1 and TRBJ2-1; a possible D gene is TRBD2 (5 bases). Looked up from germline, CDR1 is MGHRA and CDR2 is YSYEKL. Trimming stripped 1 base from V and 8 bases from J, with 9 bases between. This CDR3 has 13 residues. DNA for the CDR3: TGCGCCAGCAGCCAAGGTCGAGGGTATGAGCAGTTCTTC. Translated: CASSQGRGYEQFF.

The DNA of the CDR3 is TGTGCCAGCAGCCACAGTAACGAGCAGTACTTC. The encoded protein is CASSHSNEQYF. The gene calls are TRBV27 and TRBJ2-7; D not certain. Looked up from germline, CDR1 is MNHEY and CDR2 is SMNVEV (reference sequence). This CDR3 is 11 amino acids long. V lost 6 bases, J lost 5 bases, and 8 bases lay in between.

A single count supports this clone. The gene calls are TRBV4-1 and TRBJ2-3; the match to TRBD2 covers 8 bases. This CDR3 contains 16 residues. V trimming: 0 bases; J trimming: 1 base; junction bases outside the gene matches: 3. Looked up from germline, CDR1 is MGHRA and CDR2 is YSYEKL. The CDR3 reads CASSQETAGGTDTQYF. In nucleotides, the CDR3 is TGCGCCAGCAGCCAAGAAACAGCGGGAGGCACAGATACGCAGTATTTT.

The chain carries TRBV5-5 and TRBJ2-1; tentatively, D is TRBD2 (6 bases). Deletions cut 1 base from V and 6 bases from J, with 17 bases between. CDR3 length: 16 amino acids. Germline V gives CDR1 SGHKS, CDR2 YYEKEE (reference sequence). This CDR3 is CASSLYEGGVFNEQFF. CDR3 coding DNA: TGTGCCAGCAGCTTGTACGAAGGAGGGGTCTTCAATGAGCAGTTCTTC.

The gene calls are TRBV27 and TRBJ1-4; D may be TRBD1 (6 bases). This CDR3 region has 15 residues. V was shortened by 3 bases and J by 6 bases, with 14 bases between the two germline ends. Germline loops: CDR1 MNHEY, CDR2 SMNVEV (reference sequence). The DNA for the CDR3 is TGTGCCAGCAGTTTGAGGCGCGGGGGCGATGAAAAACTGTTTTTT. The encoded protein is CASSLRRGGDEKLFF.

This sequence joins TRBV5-6 and TRBJ2-7; D is unclear. The CDR3 totals 14 residues. V was shortened by 1 base and J by 6 bases, with 14 bases between the two germline ends. Per the germline V gene, CDR1 is SGHDT and CDR2 is YYEEEE. Here the CDR3 reads CASSLPDHSGEQYF. CDR3 sequence (DNA): TGTGCCAGCAGCTTGCCGGATCACAGTGGCGAGCAGTACTTC.

V and J are TRBV6-5 and TRBJ1-2; unclear D gene. The CDR3 is 14 residues long. Germline CDR1 and CDR2: MNHEY and SVGAGI. V was cut by 2 bases and J by 4 bases, with 11 bases left in between. For the CDR3, the DNA is TGTGCCAGCAGTTACGCAGACGGGAGCTATGGCTACACCTTC. The encoded protein is CASSYADGSYGYTF.

The table lists this clone with a count of one. V and J are TRBV10-2 and TRBJ2-7, with D possibly TRBD1 on 5 matching bases. The CDR3 is made up of 14 amino acids. The V gene lost 6 bases and the J gene lost 1 base, with 13 bases spanning the gap. The V gene's germline CDR1 is WSHSY and CDR2 SAAADI. CDR3 DNA: TGCGCCAGCAGCCAGACAGTCAATTCCTACGAGCAGTACTTC. It translates to CASSQTVNSYEQYF.

The rearrangement joins TRBV6-5 to TRBJ2-7, with D unclear. The V end lost 5 bases, the J end lost 0 bases, and 8 bases lay between the germline ends. Germline V lookup: CDR1 MNHEY, CDR2 SVGAGI. This CDR3 contains 13 residues. CDR3 bases: TGTGCCAGCAGTATGGCCAGCTCCTACGAGCAGTACTTC. Its translation: CASSMASSYEQYF.

This sequence joins TRBV28 and TRBJ1-5; 7 bases align to TRBD1. The CDR3 is 18 residues long. The V gene's germline CDR1 is MDHEN and CDR2 SYDVKM. With V trimmed by 6 bases and J by 0 bases, 14 bases remained unmatched. CDR3 coding DNA: TGTGCCAGCAGCGGCCGGGGACAGCCAGTTTATAGCAATCAGCCCCAGCATTTT. Residues: CASSGRGQPVYSNQPQHF.

The V gene is TRBV14, the J gene TRBJ1-1; D unresolved. Deletions cut 0 bases from V and 11 bases from J, with 16 bases between. CDR1 and CDR2 from the germline V gene are SGHDN and FVKESK. The CDR3 has 14 residues. DNA of the CDR3: TGTGCCAGCAGCCAAGATGGGTCGGGGAAGTGGGCTTTCTTT. Amino acids: CASSQDGSGKWAFF. Full variable domain (remainder filled in from reference TRBV14 and TRBJ1-1): EAGVTQFPSHSVIEKGQTVTLRCDPISGHDNLYWYRRVMGKEIKFLLHFVKESKQDESGMPNNRFLAERTGGTYSTLKVQPAELEDSGVYFCASSQDGSGKWAFFGQGTRLTVV.

The V gene is TRBV5-1, the J gene TRBJ1-5, with D unresolved. This CDR3 comprises 14 residues. Looked up from germline, CDR1 is SGHRS and CDR2 is YFSETQ. Between the trimmed V and J ends, which lost 1 base and 6 bases, there was a span of 11 bases. CDR3: CASSLQGSGQPQHF. DNA for the CDR3: TGCGCCAGCAGCTTGCAAGGGAGCGGTCAGCCCCAGCATTTT.

V and J are TRBV11-2 and TRBJ2-1; 8 nucleotides align to TRBD1. CDR1 is SGHAT, CDR2 FQNNGV, per germline. This CDR3 comprises 15 residues. With 5 bases clipped from V and 0 bases from J, the junction kept 3 bases outside the gene matches. CDR3 sequence: CASSLGTGSYNEQFF. CDR3 coding DNA: TGTGCCAGCAGCCTCGGGACAGGCTCCTACAATGAGCAGTTCTTC.

Notes on this clone: The same CDR3 arises from other DNA sequences in this sample as well. This chain links TRBV9 with TRBJ2-3; D call uncertain. CDR1 and CDR2 from the germline V gene are SGDLS and YYNGEE. The CDR3 consists of 13 residues. Trimming removed 0 bases from V and 2 bases from J, with 4 bases in between. The CDR3 is CASSVASTDTQYF. As DNA, the CDR3 is TGTGCCAGCAGCGTAGCTTCCACAGATACGCAGTATTTT. The entire variable domain, with the rest obtained from reference TRBV9 and TRBJ2-3, is as follows: DSGVTQTPKHLITATGQRVTLRCSPRSGDLSVYWYQQSLDQGLQFLIQYYNGEERAKGNILERFSAQQFPDLHSELNLSSLELGDSALYFCASSVASTDTQYFGPGTRLTVL.

This clone appeared a single time. The V and J genes are TRBV5-6 and TRBJ1-4, with 8 bases fitting TRBD1. Germline V lookup: CDR1 SGHDT, CDR2 YYEEEE. The V gene end was trimmed by 4 bases and the J gene end by 7 bases; junction bases not matched to a gene: 6. The CDR3 is made up of 14 amino acids. CDR3: CASSAQTGAEKLFF. The CDR3 region has the DNA TGTGCCAGCAGCGCTCAGACAGGGGCTGAAAAACTGTTTTTT.

This clone was seen once. The CDR3 DNA reads TGTGCCAGCACCGAAACAGGGGGCGAGCAGTACTTC. This encodes CASTETGGEQYF. The chain employs TRBV6-6 and TRBJ2-7; 8 nucleotides match TRBD1. With V trimmed by 7 bases and J by 6 bases, 5 bases remained unmatched. Germline CDR1 and CDR2: MNHNY and SVGAGI (reference sequence). The CDR3 has 12 amino acids.

The V gene is TRBV29-1, the J gene TRBJ2-7; 7 bases align to TRBD2. The CDR3 consists of 13 residues. CDR1 and CDR2 from the germline V gene are SQVTM and ANQGSEA. Trimming took 4 bases from V and 4 from J; bases not matched to a gene: 7. This chain's CDR3 is CSVGGGRWYEQYF. CDR3 sequence (DNA): TGCAGCGTTGGGGGGGGACGCTGGTACGAGCAGTACTTC.

V gene TRBV28 combines with J gene TRBJ1-6, with D possibly TRBD1 on 5 matching bases. Trimming removed 4 bases from V and 7 bases from J, with 17 bases in between. CDR3 length: 16 residues. In germline, CDR1 is MDHEN, CDR2 SYDVKM. CDR3 sequence: CASSSFGGAGNSPLHF. The CDR3 DNA is TGTGCCAGCAGTTCTTTCGGAGGGGCCGGGAATTCACCCCTCCACTTT.

V gene TRBV7-9 combines with J gene TRBJ2-7, with TRBD2 matching 7 bases. The trim removed 1 base at V and 3 bases at J, leaving 3 bases unmatched. Germline assignment: CDR1 SEHNR and CDR2 FQNEAQ (reference sequence). This CDR3 has 14 residues. The CDR3 DNA is TGTGCCAGCAGCTTAGTAGGCGGGAGCTACGAGCAGTACTTC. This translates into CASSLVGGSYEQYF.

The chain uses TRBV3-1 (or the pseudogene TRBV3-2) and TRBJ2-7; 12 bases are a match to TRBD2. Germline CDR1 is LGHDT and CDR2 is YNNKEL (reference sequence). This CDR3 is built from 15 residues. The ends lost 4 bases at V and 13 bases at J; junction bases unmatched: 14. DNA of the CDR3: TGTGCCAGCAGCCTGATGCCGACTAGCGGGGGACGATTTTACTTC. As protein: CASSLMPTSGGRFYF.

This clone was counted once. The genes are TRBV5-5 and TRBJ1-2, with TRBD1 as a possible D gene (5 bases). The V gene lost 2 bases and the J gene lost 2 bases, with 10 bases spanning the gap. The germline gives CDR1 SGHKS, CDR2 YYEKEE (reference sequence). CDR3 length: 14 residues. In nucleotides, the CDR3 is TGTGCCAGCAGCTTCCCAGGGTCGAACTATGGCTACACCTTC. It yields the protein CASSFPGSNYGYTF.

The chain has TRBV19 and TRBJ2-2; 7 positions match TRBD2. The CDR3 sequence is 20 residues long. After removal of 10 bases from V and 7 bases from J, the junction contained 30 bases not matched to a gene. The germline CDR1 and CDR2 sequences are LNHDA and SQIVND (reference sequence). The CDR3 DNA reads as TGTGCCACTCTTGGGCCCTTGCGGGAGAAGAAGGGCCAGAGGATCGGGGAGCTGTTTTTT. It codes for CATLGPLREKKGQRIGELFF.

J is TRBJ2-2 and V is TRBV6-5; D is uncertain. The V gene's germline CDR1 is MNHEY and CDR2 SVGAGI. Deletions cut 2 bases from V and 3 bases from J, with 4 bases between. The CDR3 covers 13 residues. CDR3 DNA sequence: TGTGCCAGCAGTTACCAGGACACCGGGGAGCTGTTTTTT. Its protein is CASSYQDTGELFF.

This chain links TRBV2 with TRBJ2-6; 7 nucleotides match TRBD1. CDR1 is SNHLY, CDR2 FYNNEI, per germline. The J segment lost 0 bases and the V segment lost 6 bases, leaving 11 bases of the junction unmatched. The CDR3 is 18 amino acids. The CDR3 coding sequence is TGTGCCAGCAGGGAGAGCGACAGGGTACGCTCTGGGGCCAACGTCCTGACTTTC. This translates into CASRESDRVRSGANVLTF.

The V gene is TRBV7-2, the J gene TRBJ2-3; TRBD2 is a possible D gene (6 bases). The CDR3 is made up of 18 amino acids. The V end was cut by 1 base, the J end by 0 bases, with 17 bases between. CDR1 is SGHTA and CDR2 is FQGNSA in the germline V gene. Here the CDR3 reads CASSLGVGGGYSTDTQYF. In nucleotides, the CDR3 is TGTGCCAGCAGCTTAGGTGTGGGGGGTGGATATAGCACAGATACGCAGTATTTT.

This clone was observed a few times. The chain employs TRBV18 and TRBJ1-1, with D possibly matching TRBD1 (5 bases). Germline V gives CDR1 KGHSH, CDR2 LQKENI. The length of the CDR3 is 12 residues. V was clipped by 6 bases and J by 6 bases, with 11 bases between them. For the CDR3, the DNA is TGTGCCAGCTCCCTAGGGGAGGCTGAAGCTTTCTTT. It codes for CASSLGEAEAFF.

This clone has just a few counts. This chain uses TRBV10-3 with TRBJ1-1; 7 bases match TRBD1. The CDR3 has 12 residues. Germline V gene lookup returns CDR1 ENHRY and CDR2 SYGVKD. The J segment lost 3 bases and the V segment lost 7 bases, leaving 2 bases of the junction unmatched. The CDR3 spells CAIKGTDTEAFF. The DNA for the CDR3 is TGTGCCATCAAAGGGACAGACACTGAAGCTTTCTTT.

This clone was found a few times. The chain joins TRBV7-9 to TRBJ1-4; D is perhaps TRBD1 (6 bases). Trimming shortened V by 10 bases and J by 4 bases, and 19 bases separated the two germline ends. The CDR3 runs 15 residues. Germline V gene data show CDR1 as SEHNR and CDR2 as FQNEAQ (reference sequence). This CDR3 is CATRGTGTLNEKLFF. CDR3 sequence (DNA): TGTGCCACCAGAGGTACCGGGACACTTAATGAAAAACTGTTTTTT. Full variable domain (missing parts from reference TRBV7-9 and TRBJ1-4): DTGVSQNPRHKITKRGQNVTFRCDPISEHNRLYWYRQTLGQGPEFLTYFQNEAQLEKSRLLSDRFSAERPKGSFSTLEIQRTEQGDSAMYLCATRGTGTLNEKLFFGSGTQLSVL.

The chain links TRBV27 to TRBJ2-5; D is undetermined. V was trimmed by 5 bases and J by 1 base, leaving 8 bases between them. This CDR3 is 13 amino acids long. Germline V gene sequence: CDR1 MNHEY, CDR2 SMNVEV (reference sequence). The CDR3 loop reads CASSPTRQETQYF. DNA for the CDR3: TGTGCCAGCAGTCCGACTCGCCAAGAGACCCAGTACTTC.